This T cell receptor beta chain emerged from a study of blood T cells in healthy people across ages. Study results and caveats: Significant beta diversity loss was already apparent by age approximately 42, declining roughly linearly.

Through a sample-barcoded 5' primer and a J-beta primer mix, a second PCR was run for roughly 7 to 12 cycles. In TCRdb, the 5' RACE reads were re-called with MiXCR into one record per CDR3 protein. The sample records around 800,000 distinct CDR3 sequences, approximately 59% being singletons. As regards this clonotype: Its cognate antigen is unknown.

At least 7 million PBMCs were isolated per sample. The extraction recovered at least 5 micrograms of total RNA per sample. This TCR was sampled from a man younger than 40 in good health. Source material: blood.

The CDR3 nucleotides are TGTGCCAGCAGCCAATCAACAGGGTCTACCGGGGAGCTGTTTTTT. Translation gives CASSQSTGSTGELFF. The chain recombines TRBV14 with TRBJ2-2; the D gene is possibly TRBD1 (6 bases). The CDR3 sequence is 15 residues long. The germline V gene has CDR1 SGHDN and CDR2 FVKESK. Trimming left V 2 bases short and J 5 bases short, with 12 bases between.